The entry below gives a single T cell receptor beta chain sequence along with its context. Its antigen is currently not known. It has no much larger one-base neighbor in the sample; base qualities were not kept. The donors belonged to the validation cohort of 90 to 150 subjects, which was separate from the roughly 700-subject first cohort. From the cysteine up to the phenylalanine, the CDR3 has a length of 14 residues. Of all the DNA, just the CDR3 is kept, 42 bases in frame from base 1. Sequences MNHEY (CDR1) and SMNVEV (CDR2) are obtained from the germline V gene (reference sequence). V is pared back by 0 bases and J by 2 bases, with 8 bases lying between the germline termini. This sample was taken from a study of cytomegalovirus exposure and HLA in healthy donors (dated by TCRdb to about 2017). Notes on the research overall: A later analysis indicated that the 120 or so validation repertoires were generated on the platform also employed for the roughly 730 repertoires of the first cohort. The study aimed to test whether cataloging public T cell receptors could reveal signatures of past pathogen exposure. Besides the first cohort of 550 to 750 subjects, a separate validation cohort made up of 120 different subjects was used. To predict cytomegalovirus infection status, the study combined high-throughput TCR immunosequencing, statistical association of individual TCRs with disease status, and machine learning. Results the study describes overall, beyond this receptor: According to the authors, the approach could potentially be generalized to other disease states and immunological phenotypes. The study gave a list of under 200 TCR beta chains associated with cytomegalovirus. In vitro tests confirmed that three of the cytomegalovirus-associated TCR beta chains recognize cytomegalovirus antigens. The validation cohort had no HLA typing available for a later analysis, so co-occurrence within that cohort was assessed over all 120 or so repertoires. A later analysis found that TCRs clustered in the first cohort also tended to co-occur in the roughly 120 validation repertoires, with 90% to 95% of cluster scores above 0. Most TCR sequences were seen in very few donors, while some public TCRs were found in many individuals. The classifier was reported to diagnose cytomegalovirus status with high specificity and sensitivity in both the original and validation cohorts.

Library preparation was by the immunoSEQ multiplex PCR assay. The study's own analysis went as follows. A statistical classification framework was developed to diagnose cytomegalovirus status using the catalog of TCR beta chain sequences. TCRdb retrieved this table from immuneACCESS and kept in-frame rearrangements only. Not all clones are present; in checked studies, unresolved V genes account for under half, and no reason is known for the remainder. Clone size and V and J calls were adopted from that table, with D and trimming inferred from the DNA. The sample includes approximately 260,000 clones, with around 88% observed a single time. Around 1.2% of the sample goes to the ten largest clones.

Material for sequencing was PBMCs. Recombination linked TRBV27 to TRBJ2-7; there is no confident call for the D gene. This sequence originates from a woman aged 30 to 39 in good health and CMV-seropositive. The nucleotide sequence reads as follows: TGTGCCAGCAGTTTATCGTCGGGTCCCTACGAGCAGTACTTC. It specifies CASSLSSGPYEQYF.